The clone carrying this T cell receptor beta chain has a single count. Its specificity is not known. Germline CDR1 is GTSNPN and CDR2 is SVGIG (reference sequence). The CDR3 has 12 amino acids. This sample is drawn from a study of cytomegalovirus exposure and HLA in healthy donors. Study observations and caveats: With later analysis, a missense DCLRE1C variant became linked to TCR beta V- and J-gene trimming.

All donors participated as healthy donors of bone marrow. Donors were ostensibly healthy at sampling, although undocumented immune exposures were probable. The primer mix had 60 Vbeta and 13 Jbeta primers. The repertoire was sequenced with immunoSEQ multiplex PCR; TCRdb's copy has only in-frame clones and lacks some. The sample lists some 150,000 clones, around 85% occurring once. The sequence came from a middle-aged man in good health and CMV-seronegative. The chain has TRBV30 and TRBJ2-5, with a tentative D call TRBD1 (6 bases). The better agreement between TRBJ2-7 and the DNA end casts doubt on the J call. Sequenced input: PBMCs. This CDR3 reads CAWKTGTYEQYF. Written as DNA, the CDR3 is TGTGCCTGGAAGACAGGCACCTACGAGCAGTACTTC.